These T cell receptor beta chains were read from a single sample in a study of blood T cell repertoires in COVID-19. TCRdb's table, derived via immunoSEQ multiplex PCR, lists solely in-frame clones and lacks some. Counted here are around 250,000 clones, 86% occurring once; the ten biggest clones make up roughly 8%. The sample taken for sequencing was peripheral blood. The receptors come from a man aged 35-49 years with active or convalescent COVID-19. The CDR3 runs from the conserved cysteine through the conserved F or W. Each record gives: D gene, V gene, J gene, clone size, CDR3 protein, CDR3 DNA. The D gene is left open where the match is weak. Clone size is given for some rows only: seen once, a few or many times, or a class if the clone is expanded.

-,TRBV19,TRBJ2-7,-,CASSKYRASSSYEQYF,TGTGCCAGTAGCAAGTACAGGGCCTCCAGCTCCTACGAGCAGTACTTC
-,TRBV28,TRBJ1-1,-,CASSLLGGTEAFF,TGTGCCAGCAGTTTATTAGGAGGGACTGAAGCTTTCTTT
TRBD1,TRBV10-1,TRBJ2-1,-,CASSRETGTGAYNEQFF,TGCGCCAGCAGTCGAGAGACCGGGACAGGGGCCTACAATGAGCAGTTCTTC
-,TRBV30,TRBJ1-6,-,CAWSVGRGSVSPLHF,TGTGCCTGGAGTGTAGGGAGGGGTAGTGTTTCACCCCTCCACTTT
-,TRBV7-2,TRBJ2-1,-,CASSLIPEGLFF,TGTGCCAGCAGCTTAATCCCCGAGGGTCTGTTCTTC
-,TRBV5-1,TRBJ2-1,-,CASSLAIGVGEQFF,TGCGCCAGCAGCTTGGCGATAGGGGTTGGCGAGCAGTTCTTC
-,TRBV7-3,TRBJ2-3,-,CASSLIVGDTQYF,TGTGCCAGCAGCTTAATAGTCGGGGATACGCAGTATTTT
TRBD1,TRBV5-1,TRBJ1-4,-,CASSPGQGFEKLFF,TGCGCCAGCAGCCCCGGACAGGGCTTTGAAAAACTGTTTTTT
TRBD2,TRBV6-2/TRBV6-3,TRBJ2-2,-,CASSPPPGTSGSPTPNTGELFF,TGTGCCAGCAGCCCTCCCCCCGGGACTAGCGGGTCCCCCACACCCAACACCGGGGAGCTGTTTTTT
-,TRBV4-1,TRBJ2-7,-,CASSQVKGAYEQYF,TGCGCCAGCAGCCAAGTCAAAGGGGCCTACGAGCAGTACTTC
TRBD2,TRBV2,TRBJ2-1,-,CASRLGGRYNEQFF,TGTGCCAGTAGGCTGGGCGGGAGATACAATGAGCAGTTCTTC
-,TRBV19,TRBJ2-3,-,CASSSGFGTDTQYF,TGTGCCAGTAGTTCGGGTTTTGGCACAGATACGCAGTATTTT
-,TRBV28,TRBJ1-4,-,CASRPTANEKLFF,TGTGCCAGCAGGCCGACAGCTAATGAAAAACTGTTTTTT
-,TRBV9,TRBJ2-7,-,CASSVVGSEQYF,TGTGCCAGCAGCGTAGTCGGGAGCGAGCAGTACTTC
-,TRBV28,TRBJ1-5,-,CASRRDQPQHF,TGTGCCAGCAGGAGAGATCAGCCCCAGCATTTT
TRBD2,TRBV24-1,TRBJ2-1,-,CATSSNSGSTYNEQFF,TGTGCCACCAGCAGTAATAGCGGGAGTACTTACAATGAGCAGTTCTTC
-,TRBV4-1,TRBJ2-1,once,CASSQVTDNEQFF,TGCGCCAGCAGCCAAGTTACGGACAATGAGCAGTTCTTC
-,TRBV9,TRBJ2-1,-,CASSPGGLGSSSYNEQFF,TGTGCCAGCAGCCCCGGGGGTTTGGGTTCGAGCTCCTACAATGAGCAGTTCTTC
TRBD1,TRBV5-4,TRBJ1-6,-,CASTLGGGSLGSPLHF,TGTGCCAGCACCCTTGGAGGGGGCTCTTTAGGATCACCCCTCCACTTT
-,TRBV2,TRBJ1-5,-,CASSKTESSNQPQHF,TGTGCCAGCAGTAAGACAGAATCTAGCAATCAGCCCCAGCATTTT
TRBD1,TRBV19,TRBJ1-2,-,CASSVRQGYYGYTF,TGTGCCAGTAGTGTGAGACAGGGCTACTATGGCTACACCTTC
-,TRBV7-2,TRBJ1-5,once,CASSLVSGKNQPQHF,TGTGCCAGCAGCTTAGTGTCAGGGAAAAATCAGCCCCAGCATTTT
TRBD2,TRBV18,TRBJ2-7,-,CASTNLAGGPEQYF,TGTGCCAGTACTAATCTAGCGGGAGGCCCCGAGCAGTACTTC
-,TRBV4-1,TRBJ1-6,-,CASSYDSGGAPLHF,TGCGCCAGCAGCTATGACTCCGGGGGGGCTCCCCTCCACTTT
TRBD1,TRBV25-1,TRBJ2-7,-,CASRRGQGLSYEQYF,TGTGCCAGCAGAAGAGGACAGGGGCTCTCCTACGAGCAGTACTTC
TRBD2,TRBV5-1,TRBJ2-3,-,CASSPLAGAGGDTQYF,TGCGCCAGCAGCCCACTAGCGGGAGCGGGAGGAGATACGCAGTATTTT
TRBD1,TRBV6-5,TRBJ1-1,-,CVSLTGVAEAFF,TGTGTCAGCTTGACAGGGGTGGCTGAAGCTTTCTTT
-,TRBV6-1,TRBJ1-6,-,CASSDRPGVPLHF,TGTGCCAGCAGTGACAGGCCGGGGGTTCCCCTCCACTTT
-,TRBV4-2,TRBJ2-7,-,CASSQFLAYEQYF,TGTGCCAGCAGCCAATTCCTAGCCTACGAGCAGTACTTC
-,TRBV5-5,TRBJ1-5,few,CASSLSGWSSNQPQHF,TGTGCCAGCAGCTTGTCTGGGTGGAGTAGCAATCAGCCCCAGCATTTT
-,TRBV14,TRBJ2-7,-,CASSQGPERRYEQYF,TGTGCCAGCAGCCAAGGTCCAGAACGTCGATACGAGCAGTACTTC
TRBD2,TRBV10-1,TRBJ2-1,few,CASSPGGPRGVGQFF,TGCGCCAGCAGTCCGGGGGGGCCTAGGGGAGTGGGGCAGTTCTTC
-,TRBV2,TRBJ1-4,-,CASSEDGATNEKLFF,TGTGCCAGCAGTGAAGACGGTGCAACTAATGAAAAACTGTTTTTT
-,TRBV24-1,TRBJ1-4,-,CATSDSSTAGGEKLFF,TGTGCCACCAGTGATTCGTCAACAGCGGGGGGTGAAAAACTGTTTTTT
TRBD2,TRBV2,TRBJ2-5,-,CASNRLAGDETQYF,TGTGCCAGCAATCGACTAGCGGGAGACGAGACCCAGTACTTC
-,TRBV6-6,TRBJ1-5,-,CASSVQGSNQPQHF,TGTGCCAGCAGTGTACAGGGCAGCAATCAGCCCCAGCATTTT
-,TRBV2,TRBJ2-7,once,CASQSRIDSHYEQYF,TGTGCCAGCCAGAGCAGAATAGACAGCCACTACGAGCAGTACTTC
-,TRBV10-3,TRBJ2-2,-,CATLGETGELFF,TGTGCCACCTTAGGGGAAACCGGGGAGCTGTTTTTT
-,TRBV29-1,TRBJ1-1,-,CSVESGAHMNTEAFF,TGCAGCGTTGAATCAGGGGCCCACATGAACACTGAAGCTTTCTTT
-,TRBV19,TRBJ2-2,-,CASSRGSGGTGELFF,TGTGCCAGTAGTAGAGGGTCTGGAGGCACCGGGGAGCTGTTTTTT
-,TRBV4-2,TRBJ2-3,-,CASSQPRSSDTQYF,TGTGCCAGCAGCCAACCCCGGAGTTCGGATACGCAGTATTTT
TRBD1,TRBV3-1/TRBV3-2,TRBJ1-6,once,CASSQAGGTGNSPLHF,TGTGCCAGCAGCCAAGCCGGGGGGACAGGGAACTCACCCCTCCACTTT
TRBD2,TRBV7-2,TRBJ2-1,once,CASSLQRGVAYNEQFF,TGTGCCAGCAGCTTACAGCGGGGGGTCGCCTACAATGAGCAGTTCTTC
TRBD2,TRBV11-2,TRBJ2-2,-,CASSLGGSGALRDTGELFF,TGTGCCAGCAGCTTAGGTGGTAGCGGGGCCCTCCGGGACACCGGGGAGCTGTTTTTT
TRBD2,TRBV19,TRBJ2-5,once,CASSIQRETSQETQYF,TGTGCCAGTAGTATCCAGCGGGAGACCTCACAAGAGACCCAGTACTTC
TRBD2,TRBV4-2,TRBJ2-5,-,CASSQPGLPMETQYF,TGTGCCAGCAGCCAGCCGGGACTACCAATGGAGACCCAGTACTTC
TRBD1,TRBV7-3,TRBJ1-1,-,CASSDRGGTEAFF,TGTGCCAGCAGTGACAGGGGAGGGACTGAAGCTTTCTTT